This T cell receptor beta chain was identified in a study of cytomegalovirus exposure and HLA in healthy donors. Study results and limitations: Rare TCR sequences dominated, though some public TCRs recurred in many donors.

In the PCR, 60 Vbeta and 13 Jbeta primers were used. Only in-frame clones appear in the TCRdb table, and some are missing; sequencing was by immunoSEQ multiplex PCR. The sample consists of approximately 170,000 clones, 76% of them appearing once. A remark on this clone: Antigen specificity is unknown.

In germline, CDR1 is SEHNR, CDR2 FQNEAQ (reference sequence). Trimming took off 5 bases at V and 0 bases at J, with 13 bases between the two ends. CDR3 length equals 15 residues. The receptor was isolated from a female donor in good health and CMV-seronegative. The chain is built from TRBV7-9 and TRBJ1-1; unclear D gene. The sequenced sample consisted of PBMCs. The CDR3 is CASSLRRVVNTEAFF. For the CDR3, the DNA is TGTGCCAGCAGCCTGAGAAGAGTTGTGAACACTGAAGCTTTCTTT.